These T cell receptor beta chains were read from a single sample in a study of blood T cell repertoires in COVID-19. Generated by immunoSEQ multiplex PCR, the TCRdb table keeps only in-frame clones and is missing some. This table holds about 370,000 clones, roughly 86% found once. Source material: peripheral blood. Receptors were obtained from a woman aged 25 to 39 with COVID-19, enrolled during active disease. Both conserved end residues are part of each CDR3. Fields, in order: J gene, clone size, CDR3 length, D gene, V gene, CDR3 DNA, CDR3 protein. The D gene is left open where the match is weak. Size tells how often a clone was seen (once, few, many) or the class of an expanded clone, and some rows leave it out.

J gene: TRBJ1-1; clone size: -; CDR3 length: 16; D gene: TRBD1; V gene: TRBV5-1; CDR3 DNA: TGCGCCAGCAGCTTGGGACAGGGCAGTGGTGTCGCTGAAGCTTTCTTT; CDR3 protein: CASSLGQGSGVAEAFF
J gene: TRBJ2-5; clone size: -; CDR3 length: 14; D gene: -; V gene: TRBV2; CDR3 DNA: TGTGCCAGCAGTGGTGAATCCTCCCGGAGGTCCCAGTACTTC; CDR3 protein: CASSGESSRRSQYF
J gene: TRBJ1-4; clone size: -; CDR3 length: 14; D gene: TRBD1; V gene: TRBV9; CDR3 DNA: TGTGCCAGCAGCGTCGGACAGGCTAGTGAAAAACTGTTTTTT; CDR3 protein: CASSVGQASEKLFF
J gene: TRBJ1-2; clone size: few; CDR3 length: 15; D gene: TRBD1; V gene: TRBV28; CDR3 DNA: TGTGCCAGCAACCGCCGGGACAGGAGGTACTATGGCTACACCTTC; CDR3 protein: CASNRRDRRYYGYTF
J gene: TRBJ2-7; clone size: -; CDR3 length: 14; D gene: -; V gene: TRBV10-1; CDR3 DNA: TGCGCCACCCTGGGCCCTACCAACACCTACGAGCAGTACTTC; CDR3 protein: CATLGPTNTYEQYF
J gene: TRBJ2-5; clone size: -; CDR3 length: 22; D gene: TRBD2; V gene: TRBV13; CDR3 DNA: TGTGCCAGCGGAACTCGGTCATCGGGGCGAGGAAGACTAGCGGGAAACCAAGAGACCCAGTACTTC; CDR3 protein: CASGTRSSGRGRLAGNQETQYF
J gene: TRBJ2-2; clone size: -; CDR3 length: 16; D gene: TRBD1; V gene: TRBV7-9; CDR3 DNA: TGTGCCAGCAGCGCAGACAGGGGGCTTGGCACCGGGGAGCTGTTTTTT; CDR3 protein: CASSADRGLGTGELFF
J gene: TRBJ2-1; clone size: -; CDR3 length: 14; D gene: TRBD2; V gene: TRBV19; CDR3 DNA: TGTGCCACCTATAGCGGGGACTACAATAATGAGCAGTTCTTC; CDR3 protein: CATYSGDYNNEQFF
J gene: TRBJ2-7; clone size: -; CDR3 length: 13; D gene: TRBD1; V gene: TRBV29-1; CDR3 DNA: TGCAGCGTTGAGGGACAGGGTACCTACGAGCAGTACTTC; CDR3 protein: CSVEGQGTYEQYF
J gene: TRBJ2-1; clone size: -; CDR3 length: 14; D gene: -; V gene: TRBV27; CDR3 DNA: TGTGCCAGCAGTTTATCCCTTACCTACAATGAGCAGTTCTTC; CDR3 protein: CASSLSLTYNEQFF
J gene: TRBJ2-7; clone size: -; CDR3 length: 15; D gene: TRBD1; V gene: TRBV5-1; CDR3 DNA: TGCGCCAGCAGGCGTGCCGGGACAGGGGGCCACGAGCAGTACTTC; CDR3 protein: CASRRAGTGGHEQYF
J gene: TRBJ1-1; clone size: once; CDR3 length: 14; D gene: -; V gene: TRBV28; CDR3 DNA: TGTGCCAGCAGCCGGTCTTACTTGAACACTGAAGCTTTCTTT; CDR3 protein: CASSRSYLNTEAFF
J gene: TRBJ2-3; clone size: -; CDR3 length: 16; D gene: -; V gene: TRBV7-9; CDR3 DNA: TGTGCCAGCAGCTCTACCGGAGCCGCTAGCACAGATACGCAGTATTTT; CDR3 protein: CASSSTGAASTDTQYF
J gene: TRBJ2-3; clone size: -; CDR3 length: 14; D gene: TRBD2; V gene: TRBV27; CDR3 DNA: TGTGCCAGCAGTTATAGCGGGAGGACAGATACGCAGTATTTT; CDR3 protein: CASSYSGRTDTQYF
J gene: TRBJ2-1; clone size: -; CDR3 length: 13; D gene: -; V gene: TRBV5-6; CDR3 DNA: TGTGCCAGCAGCTTGTTAAGGGGTGGTGAGCAGTTCTTC; CDR3 protein: CASSLLRGGEQFF
J gene: TRBJ2-1; clone size: -; CDR3 length: 16; D gene: TRBD2; V gene: TRBV3-1/TRBV3-2; CDR3 DNA: TGTGCCAGCAGCCGGTGGACTAGCGGGAGGGGCAATGAGCAGTTCTTC; CDR3 protein: CASSRWTSGRGNEQFF
J gene: TRBJ2-5; clone size: -; CDR3 length: 15; D gene: TRBD1; V gene: TRBV6-6; CDR3 DNA: TGTGCCAGCAAGAGGCTTCGACAGGGCGGAGAGACCCAGTACTTC; CDR3 protein: CASKRLRQGGETQYF
J gene: TRBJ1-2; clone size: -; CDR3 length: 15; D gene: -; V gene: TRBV7-6; CDR3 DNA: TGTGCCAGCAGCCCGTCCACAGTAGGATCTTATGGCTACACCTTC; CDR3 protein: CASSPSTVGSYGYTF
J gene: TRBJ2-4; clone size: -; CDR3 length: 12; D gene: -; V gene: TRBV28; CDR3 DNA: TGTGCCAGCAGTTTAGGCAGAAACATTCAGTACTTC; CDR3 protein: CASSLGRNIQYF
J gene: TRBJ2-7; clone size: -; CDR3 length: 14; D gene: TRBD1; V gene: TRBV6-5; CDR3 DNA: TGTGCCAGCAGACTGACAGGGGGCTCCTACGAGCAGTACTTC; CDR3 protein: CASRLTGGSYEQYF
J gene: TRBJ2-5; clone size: -; CDR3 length: 14; D gene: TRBD2; V gene: TRBV4-2; CDR3 DNA: TGTGCCAGCAGCCAGAGCGGGAGAGAAGAGACCCAGTACTTC; CDR3 protein: CASSQSGREETQYF
J gene: TRBJ2-7; clone size: -; CDR3 length: 15; D gene: -; V gene: TRBV7-2; CDR3 DNA: TGTGCCAGCAGTACCGTACGGGGGGCTAGGTACGAGCAGTACTTC; CDR3 protein: CASSTVRGARYEQYF
J gene: TRBJ1-5; clone size: once; CDR3 length: 16; D gene: -; V gene: TRBV6-6; CDR3 DNA: TGTGCCAGCAGCCTCGTACAGGGTTATAGCAATCAGCCCCAGCATTTT; CDR3 protein: CASSLVQGYSNQPQHF
J gene: TRBJ2-7; clone size: -; CDR3 length: 17; D gene: TRBD2; V gene: TRBV5-5; CDR3 DNA: TGTGCCAGCAGCTTGCTCGCGACTAGCGGGAGGGCCGGCGAGCAGTACTTC; CDR3 protein: CASSLLATSGRAGEQYF
J gene: TRBJ2-3; clone size: -; CDR3 length: 14; D gene: -; V gene: TRBV7-9; CDR3 DNA: TGTGCCAGCAGCTTGAGCGGGAGCACAGATACGCAGTATTTT; CDR3 protein: CASSLSGSTDTQYF
J gene: TRBJ2-1; clone size: -; CDR3 length: 14; D gene: TRBD2; V gene: TRBV6-6; CDR3 DNA: TGTGCCAGCAGACCGGGACTAGAGTACAATGAGCAGTTCTTC; CDR3 protein: CASRPGLEYNEQFF
J gene: TRBJ2-1; clone size: -; CDR3 length: 13; D gene: TRBD2; V gene: TRBV29-1; CDR3 DNA: TGCAGCGTTATACCCACTAGCGGCAACGAGCAGTTCTTC; CDR3 protein: CSVIPTSGNEQFF
J gene: TRBJ1-2; clone size: -; CDR3 length: 15; D gene: -; V gene: TRBV9; CDR3 DNA: TGTGCCAGCAGCAGAAACAGGGATTTAAGCTATGGCTACACCTTC; CDR3 protein: CASSRNRDLSYGYTF
J gene: TRBJ2-1; clone size: -; CDR3 length: 15; D gene: TRBD1; V gene: TRBV18; CDR3 DNA: TGTGCCAGCTCACCAAGGGGACAGTCCTACAATGAGCAGTTCTTC; CDR3 protein: CASSPRGQSYNEQFF
J gene: TRBJ2-7; clone size: -; CDR3 length: 15; D gene: TRBD1; V gene: TRBV9; CDR3 DNA: TGTGCCAGCAGCGTAGCTGGGGACAGGGCTTACGAGCAGTACTTC; CDR3 protein: CASSVAGDRAYEQYF
J gene: TRBJ2-1; clone size: few; CDR3 length: 15; D gene: TRBD2; V gene: TRBV7-2; CDR3 DNA: TGTGCCAGCAGCTTTAGCGGGAGAGGGATCAATGAGCAGTTCTTC; CDR3 protein: CASSFSGRGINEQFF